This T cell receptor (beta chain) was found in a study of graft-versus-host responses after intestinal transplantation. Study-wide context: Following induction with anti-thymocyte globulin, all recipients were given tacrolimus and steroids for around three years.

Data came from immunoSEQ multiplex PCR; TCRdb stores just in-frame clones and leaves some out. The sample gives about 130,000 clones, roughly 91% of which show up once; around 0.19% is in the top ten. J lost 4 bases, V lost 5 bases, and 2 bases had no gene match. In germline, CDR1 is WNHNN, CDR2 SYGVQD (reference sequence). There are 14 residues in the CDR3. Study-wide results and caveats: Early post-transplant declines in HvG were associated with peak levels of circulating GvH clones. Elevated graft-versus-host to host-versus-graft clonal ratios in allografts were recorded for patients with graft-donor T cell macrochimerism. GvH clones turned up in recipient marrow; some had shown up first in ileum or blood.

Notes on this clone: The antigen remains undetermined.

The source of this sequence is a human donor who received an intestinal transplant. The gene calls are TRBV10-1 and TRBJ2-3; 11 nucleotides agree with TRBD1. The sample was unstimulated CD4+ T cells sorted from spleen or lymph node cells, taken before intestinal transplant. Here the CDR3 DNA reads TGCGCCAGCAGTCAGGGACAGGGGGCAGATACGCAGTATTTT. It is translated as CASSQGQGADTQYF.